These 14 T cell receptor beta chains were sequenced from one sample in a study of blood T cell repertoires in COVID-19. Produced via immunoSEQ multiplex PCR; TCRdb's table is partial and in-frame only. The data show 100,000 to 150,000 clones, with 90% seen just once and around 4% held by the top ten. Sequenced sample: peripheral blood. Receptors originate from a woman aged 60-75 years with COVID-19, enrolled during active disease.

A single count supports this clone. This chain connects TRBV4-3 to TRBJ1-2; 8 nucleotides agree with TRBD1. J lost 7 bases, V lost 3 bases, and 7 bases had no gene match. The CDR3 runs to 14 residues. Germline V gene data show CDR1 as LGHNA and CDR2 as YSLEER. The CDR3 DNA sequence: TGCGCCAGCAGCCAGAACAGGGGGATGAGTGGCTACACCTTC. Translating it yields CASSQNRGMSGYTF.

This clone was detected only a few times. V usage is TRBV27 and J usage is TRBJ1-2; D is unclear. Trimming took off 3 bases at V and 2 bases at J, with 7 bases between the two ends. The CDR3 sequence is 13 residues long. Germline V gene lookup returns CDR1 MNHEY and CDR2 SMNVEV (reference sequence). The CDR3 bases are TGTGCCAGCAGTTTGAGCGTAAACTATGGCTACACCTTC. Amino acid sequence: CASSLSVNYGYTF.

The chain couples TRBV12-5 to TRBJ2-7; D may be TRBD1 (6 bases). The CDR3 length is 13 residues. Trimming shortened V by 4 bases and J by 3 bases, and 10 bases separated the two germline ends. CDR1 is LGHNT and CDR2 is FRNRAP in the germline V gene. CDR3 nucleotide sequence: TGTGCTAGTGGTTCGGGCAGGGGCTACGAGCAGTACTTC. It is translated as CASGSGRGYEQYF.

The chain combines TRBV15 with TRBJ1-4; D remains ambiguous. V lost 0 bases, J lost 4 bases, and 9 bases lay in between. This CDR3 spans 15 amino acids. The germline V gene has CDR1 LNHNV and CDR2 YYDKDF (reference sequence). CDR3 sequence reads: CATSRDMSVNEKLFF. In nucleotides, the CDR3 is TGTGCCACCAGCAGAGATATGTCAGTTAATGAAAAACTGTTTTTT.

The gene calls are TRBV21-1 and TRBJ1-5; TRBD1 reflects the table's D call only, with no check against the DNA. TRBV21-1 is listed as a pseudogene. The CDR3 totals 16 residues. The CDR3 nucleotides read TGTGCCAGCAGCAAAGGGGGCGAAGGGAACAATCAGCCCCAGCATTTT. It is translated as CASSKGGEGNNQPQHF.

The V and J genes are TRBV5-1 and TRBJ1-4; D ambiguous. The CDR3 totals 16 residues. The V end lost 0 bases, the J end lost 3 bases, and 12 bases lay between the germline ends. CDR1 and CDR2 from the germline V gene are SGHRS and YFSETQ. CDR3 nucleotides: TGCGCCAGCAGCTTGGGGGCGGGGAATTCTAATGAAAAACTGTTTTTT. This gives the protein CASSLGAGNSNEKLFF.

This rearrangement joins TRBV5-6 to TRBJ2-7; D gene ambiguous. V gave up 3 bases and J gave up 3 bases, with 7 bases separating them. Germline lookup yields CDR1 SGHDT and CDR2 YYEEEE. The CDR3 contains 12 residues. CDR3 residues: CASSSQLYEQYF. The CDR3, as DNA: TGTGCCAGCAGCTCCCAACTCTACGAGCAGTACTTC.

This clone appeared a single time. CDR3 sequence reads: CASSSGQRINQPQHF. CDR3 coding DNA: TGTGCCAGCAGTTCCGGACAGCGGATCAATCAGCCCCAGCATTTT. The V call is TRBV5-8, the J call TRBJ1-5, with D perhaps matching TRBD1 (6 bases). This CDR3 comprises 15 residues. The V and J ends lost 5 bases and 3 bases respectively, with 15 bases between them. Germline V gives CDR1 SGHTS, CDR2 YDEGEE. Full variable domain (rest looked up from reference TRBV5-8 and TRBJ1-5): EAGVTQSPTHLIKTRGQQATLRCSPISGHTSVYWYQQALGLGLQFLLWYDEGEERNRGNFPPRFSGRQFPNYSSELNVNALELEDSALYLCASSSGQRINQPQHFGDGTRLSIL.

The chain recombines TRBV20-1 with TRBJ1-2; D perhaps matches TRBD1 (6 bases). The CDR3 extends over 10 amino acids. The ends were cut back, 4 bases at V and 6 bases at J, with 6 bases in the middle. Germline CDR1 is DFQATT and CDR2 is SNEGSKA (reference sequence). CDR3 coding DNA: TGCAGTGCTACAGGGGATGGCTACACCTTC. Encoded protein: CSATGDGYTF.

In its sample, this clone was seen a few times. This chain joins TRBV4-1 and TRBJ1-4; 7 bases are shared with TRBD1. CDR1 and CDR2 from the germline V gene are MGHRA and YSYEKL. This CDR3 comprises 14 residues. J gave up 7 bases and V 0 bases, and 2 bases lay outside the gene matches. The chain's CDR3 is CASSQDRGIEKLFF. In DNA form, the CDR3 reads TGCGCCAGCAGCCAAGACAGGGGGATTGAAAAACTGTTTTTT.

The CDR3 spells CASSLVWDTIQTGNSPLHF. CDR3 nucleotide sequence: TGTGCCAGCAGCTTGGTGTGGGACACCATCCAGACGGGTAATTCACCCCTCCACTTT. The chain uses TRBV5-8 and TRBJ1-6; TRBD1 might be the D (6 bases). V lost 0 bases to trimming and J lost 6 bases, with 22 bases between them. Per germline, CDR1 SGHTS and CDR2 YDEGEE. CDR3 length: 19 amino acids.

The chain is built from TRBV7-3 and TRBJ2-1; 7 bases map to TRBD2. The CDR3 is 14 residues long. Germline V lookup: CDR1 SGHTA, CDR2 FQGTGA. V dropped 4 bases and J dropped 7; count of bases not matched to a gene: 7. CDR3 DNA sequence: TGTGCCAGCAGCTCAAGTGACGGGGGGAATGAGCAGTTCTTC. Protein product: CASSSSDGGNEQFF.

CDR3 in amino acids: CASSPGPSNQPQHF. The CDR3 region has the DNA TGTGCCAGCTCACCGGGCCCTAGCAATCAGCCCCAGCATTTT. This sequence joins TRBV18 and TRBJ1-5; D is uncertain. V gave up 3 bases and J gave up 0 bases, with 6 bases separating them. This CDR3 is 14 amino acids long. CDR1 is KGHSH and CDR2 is LQKENI in the germline V gene.

J is TRBJ1-2 and V is TRBV5-5; D may be TRBD1 (6 bases). The ends were cut back, 0 bases at V and 4 bases at J, with 16 bases in the middle. The CDR3 consists of 16 residues. Germline CDR1 and CDR2: SGHKS and YYEKEE (reference sequence). CDR3 residues: CASSLGTDRYLYGYTF. In DNA, the CDR3 is TGTGCCAGCAGCTTGGGCACCGACAGGTATCTCTATGGCTACACCTTC.